This T cell receptor (beta chain) was captured by sequencing in a study of blood T cell repertoires in COVID-19. V dropped 10 bases and J dropped 1 base, with 10 bases sitting between them. There are 12 residues in the CDR3. Per the germline V gene, CDR1 is ENHRY and CDR2 is SYGVKD. Sequenced by immunoSEQ multiplex PCR; TCRdb stores in-frame clones only, minus some. The sample carries 70,000 to 95,000 clones, just over 90% recorded once. The V gene is TRBV10-3, the J gene TRBJ1-1; maybe TRBD1 (6 bases). Sequenced: peripheral blood. The receptor was derived from a woman between 45 and 60 years old in a cohort sampled during active COVID-19. CDR3 sequence (DNA): TGTGCCACGGCAGGGGCGAACACTGAAGCTTTCTTT. It yields the protein CATAGANTEAFF.